Listed below are T cell receptor beta chains from one sample, sequenced in a study of control samples from healthy donors and cancer patients. Generated by immunoSEQ multiplex PCR, the TCRdb table keeps only in-frame clones and is missing some. Of approximately 87,000 clones in the sample, around 87% were seen once. Sequenced: blood. These receptor sequences come from a woman between 50 and 59 years old in good health. The CDR3 runs from the conserved cysteine through the conserved F or W. The D gene is left open where the match is weak. Not all rows give a size; the values are once, few, many and, for expanded clones, a class.

abundance,d_gene,v_gene,j_gene,len,CDR3nt,CDR3aa
once,-,TRBV19,TRBJ1-5,15,TGTGCCAGTAGTATAGACGAGGGAAGCAATCAGCCCCAGCATTTT,CASSIDEGSNQPQHF
-,-,TRBV5-1,TRBJ2-5,12,TGCGCCAGCAGCTTGTCGAGAGAGACCCAGTACTTC,CASSLSRETQYF
-,-,TRBV1,TRBJ2-4,14,TGCACCAGCCAAGCCATGGGGACTCGAAACATTCAGTACTTC,CTSQAMGTRNIQYF
-,TRBD2,TRBV28,TRBJ2-7,16,TGTGCCAGCTCCTCCCCTTGGACTAGCGGGACCTACGAGCAGTACTTC,CASSSPWTSGTYEQYF
few,TRBD1,TRBV6-6,TRBJ2-1,15,TGTGCCAGCAGTTACTCTGCACAGGGGTACAATGAGCAGTTCTTC,CASSYSAQGYNEQFF
-,TRBD2,TRBV3-1/TRBV3-2,TRBJ2-1,14,TGTGCCAGTCGACTAGCGGGAGATACCAATGAGCAGTTCTTC,CASRLAGDTNEQFF
-,TRBD1,TRBV28,TRBJ1-2,15,TGTGCCAGCAGTATCAGGGGGCGCGCCAACTATGGCTACACCTTC,CASSIRGRANYGYTF
-,-,TRBV5-4,TRBJ1-5,16,TGTGCCAGCGACCCCGGGAGGGGAAGTAGCAATCAGCCCCAGCATTTT,CASDPGRGSSNQPQHF
few,TRBD1,TRBV7-3,TRBJ2-1,14,TGTGCCAGCAGCTCCGGGACAGGGAACAATGAGCAGTTCTTC,CASSSGTGNNEQFF
-,-,TRBV2,TRBJ1-1,15,TGTGCCAGCAGCGGGGGGTTTCTCGACTTGGGTAAAGCTTTCTTT,CASSGGFLDLGKAFF
-,-,TRBV18,TRBJ1-1,15,TGTGCCAGCTCACCCTTCCTGGACAGGAACACTGAAGCTTTCTTT,CASSPFLDRNTEAFF
few,TRBD1,TRBV2,TRBJ1-2,16,TGTGCCAGCAGTGACCCGCGGACAGGGGCTCACTATGGCTACACCTTC,CASSDPRTGAHYGYTF
-,TRBD1,TRBV4-2,TRBJ1-6,16,TGTGCCAGCAGCCAGGAACAGGGGGCGGCTAATTCACCCCTCCACTTT,CASSQEQGAANSPLHF
-,-,TRBV3-1/TRBV3-2,TRBJ2-4,17,TGTGCCAGCAGCCAAGTAGCTGGGCGGTCGGCCAAAAACATTCAGTACTTC,CASSQVAGRSAKNIQYF
-,-,TRBV5-6,TRBJ1-1,12,TGTGCCAGCAGCCCGGGATGGACTGAAGCTTTCTTT,CASSPGWTEAFF
-,-,TRBV6-2/TRBV6-3,TRBJ1-1,15,TGTGCCAGCAGTTACTCGAAGGGGCTGAACACTGAAGCTTTCTTT,CASSYSKGLNTEAFF